These 19 T cell receptor beta chains originate from one sample sequenced in a study of cytomegalovirus exposure and HLA in healthy donors (dated by TCRdb to 2016 to 2017). Libraries were made using the immunoSEQ multiplex PCR assay. For the multiplex PCR, a mixture combining 60 forward primers for TCR Vbeta segments and 13 reverse primers for TCR Jbeta segments was used. As stored in TCRdb, this immuneACCESS dataset retains in-frame rearrangements with V and J assigned. A fraction of the clones does not appear; measured against another copy, unresolved V genes explain less than half of the discrepancy, and the remainder lacks a known reason. The table for this sample shows around 50,000 clones. Approximately 16% of the sample is taken by the ten largest. Sequences were obtained from PBMCs. Receptors originate from a male donor in good health and CMV-seronegative.

J is TRBJ2-5 and V is TRBV9, with 12 bases matching TRBD2. This CDR3 region has 16 residues. Germline V gene sequence: CDR1 SGDLS, CDR2 YYNGEE. Losses at the gene ends were 4 bases for V and 1 base for J; bases not matched to a gene: 5. The CDR3 coding sequence is TGTGCCAGCAGCCCCGGACTAGCGGGGAGCCAAGAGACCCAGTACTTC. It codes for CASSPGLAGSQETQYF.

Comment on this clone: A read error may produce the germline difference seen at one junction end. This chain links TRBV7-6 with TRBJ2-7; D uncertain. The length of the CDR3 is 13 residues. In germline, CDR1 is SGHVS, CDR2 FNYEAQ. CDR3 nucleotide sequence: TGTGCCAGCAGATTAGTAGATGGTGGCGAGCAGTACTTC. It is translated as CASRLVDGGEQYF.

This sequence joins TRBV9 and TRBJ2-7; D is ambiguous. The CDR3 totals 15 residues. Trimming cost V 3 bases and J 3 bases, with 16 bases left between them. CDR1 SGDLS and CDR2 YYNGEE come from the germline V gene. CDR3 nucleotides: TGTGCCAGCAGCGCTGGTGGGCTGGCCTACTACGAGCAGTACTTC. This gives the protein CASSAGGLAYYEQYF. Full variable domain (remainder filled in from reference TRBV9 and TRBJ2-7): DSGVTQTPKHLITATGQRVTLRCSPRSGDLSVYWYQQSLDQGLQFLIQYYNGEERAKGNILERFSAQQFPDLHSELNLSSLELGDSALYFCASSAGGLAYYEQYFGPGTRLTVT.

The V and J genes are TRBV14 and TRBJ2-7; D gene uncertain. Germline V gene sequence: CDR1 SGHDN, CDR2 FVKESK. This CDR3 comprises 13 residues. The ends were cut back, 5 bases at V and 2 bases at J, with 10 bases in the middle. CDR3 protein: CASSSDGAYEQYF. The CDR3 nucleotides read TGTGCCAGCAGCTCCGACGGAGCCTACGAGCAGTACTTC.

The rearrangement joins TRBV5-8 to TRBJ2-5, with 8 nucleotides matching TRBD1. The germline V gene has CDR1 SGHTS and CDR2 YDEGEE. After removal of 3 bases from V and 4 bases from J, the junction contained 8 bases not matched to a gene. The CDR3 sequence is 15 residues long. This CDR3 is CASSYAGQGAETQYF. CDR3 DNA: TGTGCCAGCAGCTACGCAGGACAGGGAGCAGAGACCCAGTACTTC.

The gene calls are TRBV7-9 and TRBJ1-2; D call uncertain. The CDR3 runs to 13 residues. V lost 6 bases, J lost 2 bases, and 10 bases lay in between. Germline V gene lookup returns CDR1 SEHNR and CDR2 FQNEAQ (reference sequence). The CDR3 spells CASSQDMNYGYTF. DNA for the CDR3: TGTGCCAGCAGTCAAGACATGAACTATGGCTACACCTTC. The entire variable domain, with the rest obtained from reference TRBV7-9 and TRBJ1-2, is as follows: DTGVSQNPRHKITKRGQNVTFRCDPISEHNRLYWYRQTLGQGPEFLTYFQNEAQLEKSRLLSDRFSAERPKGSFSTLEIQRTEQGDSAMYLCASSQDMNYGYTFGSGTRLTVV.

The chain carries TRBV30 and TRBJ2-7; TRBD2 matches 10 bases. Germline V lookup: CDR1 GTSNPN, CDR2 SVGIG (reference sequence). V lost 0 bases to trimming and J lost 7 bases; unmatched junction nucleotides: 18. The CDR3 runs 18 residues. The CDR3 DNA reads as TGTGCCTGGAGTGTACCCCTGAGCCCCAGCGGGAGGGTTGGGGAGCAGTACTTC. Its protein product is CAWSVPLSPSGRVGEQYF.

The gene calls are TRBV30 and TRBJ2-1, with D possibly TRBD2 on 7 matching bases. Germline V gene data show CDR1 as GTSNPN and CDR2 as SVGIG (reference sequence). The CDR3 totals 13 residues. V lost 2 bases and J 10 bases, leaving 15 bases between the germline ends. DNA of the CDR3: TGTGCCTGGAGTCAGGGTACGGGGGGCGAGCAGTTCTTC. Translated: CAWSQGTGGEQFF.

The gene calls are TRBV5-1 and TRBJ1-5, with 7 bases matching TRBD1. V shed 1 base, J shed 5 bases, and the junction held 0 bases outside the gene matches. The CDR3 is 13 amino acids. Germline V gene sequence: CDR1 SGHRS, CDR2 YFSETQ. CDR3 loop: CASSLTGDQPQHF. The CDR3 DNA is TGCGCCAGCAGCTTGACAGGGGATCAGCCCCAGCATTTT.

The genes are TRBV5-1 and TRBJ2-7, with 9 bases aligning to TRBD1. This CDR3 region has 13 residues. Unmatched junction bases numbered 2, after V lost 5 bases and J lost 2 bases. The germline CDR1 and CDR2 sequences are SGHRS and YFSETQ. CDR3 coding DNA: TGCGCCAGCAGGGGGACAGGGACCTACGAGCAGTACTTC. Protein: CASRGTGTYEQYF.

The rearrangement links TRBV27 to TRBJ2-2; 8 bases map to TRBD1. Germline CDR1 is MNHEY and CDR2 is SMNVEV (reference sequence). The ends lost 2 bases at V and 9 bases at J; junction bases unmatched: 17. The CDR3 runs to 18 residues. The CDR3 coding sequence is TGTGCCAGCAGTTTAAAACCCTTCGGGACAGGCAGTGAGCGGGAGCTGTTTTTT. This sequence encodes CASSLKPFGTGSERELFF.

This chain connects TRBV4-1 to TRBJ2-7; 12 bases align to TRBD1. The CDR3 extends over 16 amino acids. The V gene's germline CDR1 is MGHRA and CDR2 YSYEKL. The V and J ends lost 2 bases and 4 bases, in that order; junction bases with no gene match: 6. DNA of the CDR3: TGCGCCAGCAGCCAAAAACCGGGACAGGGGGCGTACGAGCAGTACTTC. Translation: CASSQKPGQGAYEQYF.

The CDR3 protein is CASSVGTFSYNEQFF. In nucleotides, the CDR3 is TGTGCCAGCAGCGTGGGGACATTCTCCTACAATGAGCAGTTCTTC. The chain employs TRBV9 and TRBJ2-1; D is perhaps TRBD1 (6 bases). V lost 2 bases, J lost 0 bases, and 9 bases lay in between. CDR3 length: 15 residues. The germline V gene has CDR1 SGDLS and CDR2 YYNGEE.

This chain connects TRBV7-9 to TRBJ2-1, with D tentatively TRBD2 (6 bases). The germline V gene has CDR1 SEHNR and CDR2 FQNEAQ (reference sequence). This CDR3 is 15 amino acids long. The V and J ends lost 3 bases and 4 bases respectively, with 13 bases between them. The CDR3 bases are TGTGCCAGCAGCTTCGGGACTTATTATTACAATGAGCAGTTCTTC. Translation gives CASSFGTYYYNEQFF. Based on the CDR3 plus reference TRBV7-9 and TRBJ2-1, the full variable domain is DTGVSQNPRHKITKRGQNVTFRCDPISEHNRLYWYRQTLGQGPEFLTYFQNEAQLEKSRLLSDRFSAERPKGSFSTLEIQRTEQGDSAMYLCASSFGTYYYNEQFFGPGTRLTVL.

The chain joins TRBV5-6 to TRBJ2-2, with D possibly being TRBD1 (6 bases). The germline V gene encodes CDR1 SGHDT and CDR2 YYEEEE. The length of the CDR3 is 16 residues. V was trimmed by 2 bases and J by 0 bases, leaving 11 bases between them. In DNA, the CDR3 is TGTGCCAGCAGCTTTACAGGGTACTCGAACACCGGGGAGCTGTTTTTT. Its protein product is CASSFTGYSNTGELFF.

The chain is built from TRBV9 and TRBJ1-6; 12 bases line up with TRBD1. CDR3 length equals 14 residues. Germline CDR1 SGDLS, CDR2 YYNGEE. Germline trimming cut 4 bases from V and 12 bases from J; bases unmatched to any gene: 5. CDR3 protein: CASSPGTGGLPLHF. The CDR3 nucleotides read TGTGCCAGCAGCCCTGGGACAGGGGGCTTACCCCTCCACTTT.

The V call is TRBV19, the J call TRBJ2-7; 9 bases line up with TRBD2. Germline V gives CDR1 LNHDA, CDR2 SQIVND (reference sequence). The J segment lost 4 bases and the V segment lost 3 bases, leaving 7 bases of the junction unmatched. This CDR3 has 15 amino acids. The CDR3 region is CASSIIQRGAYEQYF. DNA of the CDR3: TGTGCCAGTAGTATTATTCAGCGGGGGGCTTACGAGCAGTACTTC.

The V call is TRBV30, the J call TRBJ1-5, with D uncertain. V lost 0 bases, J lost 9 bases, and 15 bases lay in between. In germline, CDR1 is GTSNPN, CDR2 SVGIG (reference sequence). The CDR3 loop spans 14 amino acids. CDR3 amino acids: CAWSVRVGGGPQHF. CDR3 DNA: TGTGCCTGGAGTGTACGGGTCGGTGGAGGGCCCCAGCATTTT. The complete variable domain, with remaining parts taken from reference TRBV30 and TRBJ1-5, reads SQTIHQWPATLVQPVGSPLSLECTVEGTSNPNLYWYRQAAGRGLQLLFYSVGIGQISSEVPQNLSASRPQDRQFILSSKKLLLSDSGFYLCAWSVRVGGGPQHFGDGTRLSIL.

This CDR3 is CASSATSGFENTEAFF. The CDR3 DNA reads TGTGCCAGCAGCGCAACTTCGGGGTTCGAAAACACTGAAGCTTTCTTT. The rearrangement uses TRBV7-3 and TRBJ1-1; D not resolved. CDR3 length: 16 amino acids. The germline V and J ends were trimmed by 5 bases and 2 bases, with 18 bases remaining between them. Germline lookup yields CDR1 SGHTA and CDR2 FQGTGA.